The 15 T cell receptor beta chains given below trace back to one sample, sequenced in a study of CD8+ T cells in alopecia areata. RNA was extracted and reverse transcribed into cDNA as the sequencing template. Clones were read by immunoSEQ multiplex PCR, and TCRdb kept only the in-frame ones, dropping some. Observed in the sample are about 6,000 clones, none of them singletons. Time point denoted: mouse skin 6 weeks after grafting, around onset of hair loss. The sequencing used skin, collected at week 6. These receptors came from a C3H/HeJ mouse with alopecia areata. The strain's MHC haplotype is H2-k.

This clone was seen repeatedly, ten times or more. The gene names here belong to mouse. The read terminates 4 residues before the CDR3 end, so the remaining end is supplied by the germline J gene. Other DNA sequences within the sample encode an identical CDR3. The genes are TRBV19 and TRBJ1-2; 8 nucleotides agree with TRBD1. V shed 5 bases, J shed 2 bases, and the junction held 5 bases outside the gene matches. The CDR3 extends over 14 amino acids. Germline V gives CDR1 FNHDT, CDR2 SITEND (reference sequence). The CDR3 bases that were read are TGTGCCAGCAGCACGGACAGGGCGAACTCC. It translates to CASSTDRANS. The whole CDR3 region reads CASSTDRANSDYTF.

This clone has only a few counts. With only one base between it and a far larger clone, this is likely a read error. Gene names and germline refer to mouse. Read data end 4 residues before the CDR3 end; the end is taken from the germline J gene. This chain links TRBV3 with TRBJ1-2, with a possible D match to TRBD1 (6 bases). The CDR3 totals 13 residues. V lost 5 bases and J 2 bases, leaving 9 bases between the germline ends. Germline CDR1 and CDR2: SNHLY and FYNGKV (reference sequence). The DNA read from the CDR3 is TGTGCCAGCAGCGGTACAGGGAACTCC. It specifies CASSGTGNS. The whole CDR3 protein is CASSGTGNSDYTF.

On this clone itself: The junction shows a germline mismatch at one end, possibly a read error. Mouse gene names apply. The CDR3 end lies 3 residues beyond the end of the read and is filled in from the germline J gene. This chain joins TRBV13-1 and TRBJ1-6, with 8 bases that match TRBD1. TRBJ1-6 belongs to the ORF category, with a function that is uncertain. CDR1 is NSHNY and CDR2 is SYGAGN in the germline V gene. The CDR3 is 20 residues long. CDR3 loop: CASGDVRARGLYSYNSPLYF. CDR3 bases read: TGTGCCAGCGGTGATGTCAGAGCCAGGGGGCTTTATTCCTATAATTCGCCC.

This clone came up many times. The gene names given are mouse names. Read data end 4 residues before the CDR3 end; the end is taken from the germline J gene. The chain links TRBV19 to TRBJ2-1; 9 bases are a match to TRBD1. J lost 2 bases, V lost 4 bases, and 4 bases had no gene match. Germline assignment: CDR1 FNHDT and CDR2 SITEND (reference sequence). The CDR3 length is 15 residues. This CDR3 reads CASSSQGAYYAEQFF. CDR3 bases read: TGTGCCAGCAGTTCACAGGGGGCGTACTATGCT.

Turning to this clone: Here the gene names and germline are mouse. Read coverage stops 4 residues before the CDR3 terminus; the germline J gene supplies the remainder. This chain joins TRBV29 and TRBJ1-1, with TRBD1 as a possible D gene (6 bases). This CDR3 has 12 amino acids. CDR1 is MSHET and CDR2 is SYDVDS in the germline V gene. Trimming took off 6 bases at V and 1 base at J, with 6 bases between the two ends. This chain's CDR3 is CASRQGNTEVFF. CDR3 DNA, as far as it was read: TGTGCTAGCAGACAGGGGAACACA.

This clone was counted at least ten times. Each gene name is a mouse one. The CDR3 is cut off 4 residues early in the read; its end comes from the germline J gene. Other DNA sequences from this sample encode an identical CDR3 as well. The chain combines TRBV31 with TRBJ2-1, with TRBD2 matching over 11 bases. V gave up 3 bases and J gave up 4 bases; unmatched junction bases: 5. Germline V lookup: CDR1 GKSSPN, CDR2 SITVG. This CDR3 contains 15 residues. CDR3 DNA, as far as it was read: TGTGCCTGGAGACTCCGGGACTGGGGGTATGCT. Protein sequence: CAWRLRDWGYA. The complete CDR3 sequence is CAWRLRDWGYAEQFF.

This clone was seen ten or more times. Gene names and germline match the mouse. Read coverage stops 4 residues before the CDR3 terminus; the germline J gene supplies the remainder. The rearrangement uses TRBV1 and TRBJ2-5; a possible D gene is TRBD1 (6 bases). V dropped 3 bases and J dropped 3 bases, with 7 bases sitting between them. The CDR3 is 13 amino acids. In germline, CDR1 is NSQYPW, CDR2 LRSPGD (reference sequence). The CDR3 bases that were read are TGCACCTGCAGTGCGGGACAACAAGAC. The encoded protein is CTCSAGQQD. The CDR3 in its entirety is CTCSAGQQDTQYF. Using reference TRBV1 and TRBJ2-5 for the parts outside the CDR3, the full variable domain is VTLLEQNPRWRLVPRGQAVNLRCILKNSQYPWMSWYQQDLQKQLQWLFTLRSPGDKEVKSLPGADYLATRVTDTELRLQVANMSQGRTLYCTCSAGQQDTQYFGPGTRLLVL.

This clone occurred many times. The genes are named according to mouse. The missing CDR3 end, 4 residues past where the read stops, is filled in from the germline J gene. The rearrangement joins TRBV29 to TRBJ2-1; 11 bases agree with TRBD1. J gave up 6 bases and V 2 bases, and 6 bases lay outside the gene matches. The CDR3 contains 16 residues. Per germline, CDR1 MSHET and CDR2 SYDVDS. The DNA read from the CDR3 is TGTGCTAGCAGTTTACCCCCGGGACAGGGGGTTGCT. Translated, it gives CASSLPPGQGVA. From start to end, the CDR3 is CASSLPPGQGVAEQFF. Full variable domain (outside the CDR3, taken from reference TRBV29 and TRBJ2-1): DMKVTQMPRYLIKRMGENVLLECGQDMSHETMYWYRQDPGLGLQLIYISYDVDSNSEGDIPKGYRVSRKKREHFSLILDSAKTNQTSVYFCASSLPPGQGVAEQFFGPGTRLTVL.

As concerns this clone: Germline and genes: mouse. The part of the CDR3 DNA that was read is TGTGCCAGCAGCCTCGGGACAAACCAAGAC. Its translation is CASSLGTNQD. The complete CDR3 protein is CASSLGTNQDTQYF. This chain joins TRBV5 and TRBJ2-5, with a weak D call TRBD1 (6 bases). From the germline J gene comes the end of the CDR3, since the read stops 4 residues before it. The CDR3 length is 14 residues. Germline loops: CDR1 LGHNA, CDR2 YNLKQL (reference sequence). V gave up 4 bases and J gave up 0 bases, with 8 bases separating them.

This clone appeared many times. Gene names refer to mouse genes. The DNA read from the CDR3 is TGTGCTAGCAGTAGAGATCGACAGGGGTAT. Translating gives CASSRDRQGY. From start to end, the CDR3 is CASSRDRQGYEQYF. The chain links TRBV17 to TRBJ2-7, with 8 bases that match TRBD1. The sequence runs out 4 residues before the end of the CDR3; the remainder is reconstructed from the germline J gene. CDR3 length equals 14 residues. Looked up from germline, CDR1 is MNHDT and CDR2 is YYDKIL.

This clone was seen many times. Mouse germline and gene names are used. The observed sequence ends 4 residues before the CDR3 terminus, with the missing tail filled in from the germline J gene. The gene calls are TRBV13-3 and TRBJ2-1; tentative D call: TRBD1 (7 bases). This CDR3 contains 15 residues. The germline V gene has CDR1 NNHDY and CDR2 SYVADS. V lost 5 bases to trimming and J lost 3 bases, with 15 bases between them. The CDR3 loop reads CASSPSGDSYAEQFF. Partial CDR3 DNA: TGTGCCAGCAGCCCCTCTGGGGACAGCTATGCT.

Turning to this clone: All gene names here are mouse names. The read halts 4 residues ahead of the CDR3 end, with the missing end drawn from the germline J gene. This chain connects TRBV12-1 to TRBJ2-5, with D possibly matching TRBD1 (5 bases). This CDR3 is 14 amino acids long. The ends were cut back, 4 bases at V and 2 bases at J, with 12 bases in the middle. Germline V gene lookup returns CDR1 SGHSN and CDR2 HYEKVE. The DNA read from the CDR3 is TGTGCCAGCTCCCAGACAGTTCGCCAAGAC. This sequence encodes CASSQTVRQD. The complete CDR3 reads CASSQTVRQDTQYF.

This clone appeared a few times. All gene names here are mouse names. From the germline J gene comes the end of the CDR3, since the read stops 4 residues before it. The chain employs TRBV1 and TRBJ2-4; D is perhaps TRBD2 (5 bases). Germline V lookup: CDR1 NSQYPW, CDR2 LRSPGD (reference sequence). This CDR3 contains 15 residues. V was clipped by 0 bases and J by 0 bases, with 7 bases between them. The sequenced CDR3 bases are TGCACCTGCAGTGCAGATTGGGGTAGTCAAAAC. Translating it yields CTCSADWGSQN. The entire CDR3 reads CTCSADWGSQNTLYF.

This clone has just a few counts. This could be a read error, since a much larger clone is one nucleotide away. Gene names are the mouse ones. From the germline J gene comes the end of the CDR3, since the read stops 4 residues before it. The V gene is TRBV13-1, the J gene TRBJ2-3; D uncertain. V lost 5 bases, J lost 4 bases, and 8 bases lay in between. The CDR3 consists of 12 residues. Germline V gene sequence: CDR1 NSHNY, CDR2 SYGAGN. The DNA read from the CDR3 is TGTGCCAGCAGGCAGATATCAGAA. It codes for CASRQISE. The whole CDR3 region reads CASRQISETLYF.

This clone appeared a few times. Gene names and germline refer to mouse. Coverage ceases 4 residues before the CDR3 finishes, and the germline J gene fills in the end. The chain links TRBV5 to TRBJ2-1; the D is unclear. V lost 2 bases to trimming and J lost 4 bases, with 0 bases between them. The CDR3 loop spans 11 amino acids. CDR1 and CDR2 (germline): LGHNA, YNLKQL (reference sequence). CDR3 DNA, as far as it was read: TGTGCCAGCAGCCAATATGCT. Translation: CASSQYA. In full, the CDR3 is CASSQYAEQFF.